The 14 T cell receptor beta chains below all came from one sample that was sequenced in a study of tumor-infiltrating lymphocytes in primary liver carcinoma. The study co-extracted DNA and RNA from roughly 20-30 mg of unsorted bulk tissue. Priming with a constant-region primer yielded TCR beta cDNA from roughly 500 ng total RNA. Slightly modified ARM-PCR, run as three nested multiplex PCR rounds, produced the TCR beta libraries. TRBV1-TRBV30 forward and Cbeta reverse primers drove the first two approximately 10-cycle rounds. TCRdb processed the multiplex PCR reads anew with MiXCR; each CDR3 protein has one entry. The sample lists roughly 22,000 distinct CDR3 sequences; more than 70% were seen once. The sample consisted of liver tumor tissue from sampling region 2. The subset is: tumor region T2, inferior pole. These receptors all come from a woman in her twenties or thirties with primary liver carcinoma and hepatitis B virus infection.

Comment on this clonotype: The junction departs from the called germline gene at one end, perhaps through a read error. The chain couples TRBV10-3 to TRBJ2-5; no reliable D call. The CDR3 totals 15 residues. CDR1 is ENHRY and CDR2 is SYGVKD in the germline V gene. CDR3 sequence reads: CAISESATEQETQYF. CDR3 DNA: TGTGCCATCAGTGAGTCGGCTACCGAACAAGAGACTCAGTACTTC.

About this clonotype: Germline is not matched at one junction end, which may reflect a read error. V gene TRBV11-2 combines with J gene TRBJ2-3, with TRBD2 identical over 7 bases. Germline loops: CDR1 SGHAT, CDR2 FQNNGV. The CDR3 runs 15 residues. The CDR3 DNA sequence: TGTGACAGCAGCTTCGGACTAGGACGCATAGATACGCGGTATTTT. Protein: CDSSFGLGRIDTRYF.

As concerns this clonotype: The junction shows a germline mismatch at one end, possibly a read error. The chain links TRBV11-3 to TRBJ2-1; D uncertain. Germline-derived CDR1 and CDR2 are SGHNT and YENEEA. This CDR3 region has 12 residues. The CDR3 reads CTSPLTRVEQCF. In DNA, the CDR3 is TGTACCAGCCCCCTGACACGTGTCGAGCAGTGCTTC.

Of note for this clonotype: This may come from a read error, since a much larger clone is one base off. The rearrangement uses TRBV19 and TRBJ2-4; D not certain. V was shortened by 7 bases and J by 0 bases, with 13 bases between the two germline ends. The CDR3 contains 15 residues. CDR1 is LNHDA, CDR2 SQIVND, per germline (reference sequence). CDR3 residues: CASTDQYLAKNIQYF. The DNA of the CDR3 is TGTGCCAGTACCGACCAATATTTAGCCAAAAACATTCAGTACTTC.

V usage is TRBV5-5 and J usage is TRBJ1-1; D is uncertain. The CDR3 is made up of 14 amino acids. V was trimmed by 6 bases and J by 5 bases, leaving 17 bases between them. CDR1 SGHKS and CDR2 YYEKEE come from the germline V gene (reference sequence). The CDR3 is CASTLLVSGTEAFF. The CDR3 bases are TGTGCCAGCACCCTTTTAGTGTCGGGTACTGAAGCTTTCTTT.

Points on this clonotype: At one of its ends the junction is not consistent with the germline gene, which may arise from a read error. The chain employs TRBV4-3 and TRBJ1-2; D is unresolved. CDR1 LGHNA and CDR2 YSLEER come from the germline V gene. The CDR3 contains 14 residues. CDR3 in DNA: TGCTCCAGCAGCGCTGAGCTGGAGATCTATGACTACACCTTC. Encoded protein: CSSSAELEIYDYTF.

With respect to this clonotype: Relative to the germline gene, one junction end is altered; a read error may explain this. The CDR3 nucleotides are TGCAGTGTCGTGGGGTGGGAGGACCGAACGCTCTTC. Translated: CSVVGWEDRTLF. The V and J genes are TRBV29-1 and TRBJ2-1, with a possible D match to TRBD2 (6 bases). The V gene's germline CDR1 is SQVTM and CDR2 ANQGSEA. The CDR3 runs 12 residues.

For this clonotype: A junction boundary mismatches the germline segment, possibly from a read error. This chain connects TRBV4-2 to TRBJ2-6, with no clear D. CDR3 length equals 16 residues. In germline, CDR1 is LGHNA, CDR2 YNFKEQ. The CDR3 is CASSQDRIAGPNVLTF. Here the CDR3 DNA reads TGTGCCAGTAGTCAAGATAGAATCGCTGGGCCCAACGTCCTGACTTTC.

To note about this clonotype: A junction boundary mismatches the germline segment, possibly from a read error. CDR3 in amino acids: CASCLRDSGNIIYF. Here the CDR3 DNA reads TGTGCCAGCTGTTTGAGAGATTCCGGAAACATCATATATTTT. This chain uses TRBV28 with TRBJ1-3; no clear D gene. This CDR3 region has 14 residues. The V gene's germline CDR1 is MDHEN and CDR2 SYDVKM.

A note on this clonotype: One end of the junction varies from germline; a read error may be responsible. The V call is TRBV4-3, the J call TRBJ2-6; D is perhaps TRBD1 or TRBD2 (8 bases each). This CDR3 comprises 19 residues. Per germline, CDR1 LGHNA and CDR2 YSLEER. The CDR3 DNA follows: TGTGCCAGCAGCCAAGAGAGTAGCGGGACAGGCTCTGGGGCCAACGTCCTGACTTTC. Protein sequence: CASSQESSGTGSGANVLTF.

Points on this clonotype: As the CDR3 is not closed by the conserved phenylalanine or tryptophan, this likely results from a read error. It is unclear where the CDR3 begins or ends on the DNA, so no DNA is shown, and the CDR3 is as TCRdb lists it. The CDR3 region is CSVQDPTGQTIQYY. The chain links TRBV29-1 to TRBJ2-4; the table gives TRBD1 as D, unverified against the DNA. Germline CDR1 and CDR2: SQVTM and ANQGSEA. The CDR3 sequence runs 14 residues, both termini included.

This sequence joins TRBV12-3 or TRBV12-4 and TRBJ2-3; D remains unclear. This CDR3 is built from 16 residues. CDR3 sequence: CANSLACGVGTDTQYF. DNA for the CDR3: TGTGCTAACAGCCTTGCGTGTGGGGTCGGAACAGATACGCAGTATTTT.

In its sample, this clonotype was seen a few times. One end of the junction is discordant with germline, which a read error may explain. This chain links TRBV11-2 with TRBJ2-2; D is uncertain. The CDR3 is 16 residues long. Germline V gene sequence: CDR1 SGHAT, CDR2 FQNNGV. CDR3 nucleotides: TGTGCCAGCAGCCCCGATCTTCAATTGAACACCAGGGAGCTGTTTTTT. Encoded protein: CASSPDLQLNTRELFF.

This clonotype has at least ten counts. The CDR3 DNA is TGCAGTGCGTCTGGGGCCTTAGGAGCGGGAGGCCCCTCCTACGAGCAGTACTTC. Its translation is CSASGALGAGGPSYEQYF. V usage is TRBV20-1 and J usage is TRBJ2-7, with TRBD2 identical over 9 bases. This CDR3 comprises 18 residues. Per germline, CDR1 DFQATT and CDR2 SNEGSKA (reference sequence). With 6 bases clipped from V and 0 bases from J, the junction kept 18 bases outside the gene matches.